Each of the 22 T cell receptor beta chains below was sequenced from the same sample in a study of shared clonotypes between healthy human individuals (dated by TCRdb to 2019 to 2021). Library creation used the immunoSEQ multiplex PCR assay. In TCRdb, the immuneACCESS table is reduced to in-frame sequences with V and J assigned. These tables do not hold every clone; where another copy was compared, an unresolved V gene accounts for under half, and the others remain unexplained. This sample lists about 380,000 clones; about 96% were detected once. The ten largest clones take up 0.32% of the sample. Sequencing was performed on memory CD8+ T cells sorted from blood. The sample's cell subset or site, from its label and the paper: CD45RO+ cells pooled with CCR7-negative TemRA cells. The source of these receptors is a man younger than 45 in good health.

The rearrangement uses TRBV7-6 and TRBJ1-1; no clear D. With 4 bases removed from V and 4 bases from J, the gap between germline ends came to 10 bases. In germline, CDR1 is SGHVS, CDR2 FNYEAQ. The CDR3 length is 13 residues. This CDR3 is CASSSGVGTEAFF. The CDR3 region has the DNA TGTGCCAGCAGCTCAGGTGTAGGCACTGAAGCTTTCTTT.

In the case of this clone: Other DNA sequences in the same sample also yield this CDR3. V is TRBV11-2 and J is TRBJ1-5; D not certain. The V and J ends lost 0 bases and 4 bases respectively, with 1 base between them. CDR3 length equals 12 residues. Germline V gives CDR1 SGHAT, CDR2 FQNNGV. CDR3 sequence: CASSLDNQPQHF. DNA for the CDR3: TGTGCCAGCAGCTTAGATAATCAGCCCCAGCATTTT.

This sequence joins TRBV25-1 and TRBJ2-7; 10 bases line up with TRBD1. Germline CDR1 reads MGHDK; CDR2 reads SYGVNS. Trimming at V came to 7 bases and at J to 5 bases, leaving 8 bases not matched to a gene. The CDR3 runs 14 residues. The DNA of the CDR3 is TGTGCCAGCACCCGAGGGGGACAGGGGCACGAGCAGTACTTC. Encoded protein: CASTRGGQGHEQYF.

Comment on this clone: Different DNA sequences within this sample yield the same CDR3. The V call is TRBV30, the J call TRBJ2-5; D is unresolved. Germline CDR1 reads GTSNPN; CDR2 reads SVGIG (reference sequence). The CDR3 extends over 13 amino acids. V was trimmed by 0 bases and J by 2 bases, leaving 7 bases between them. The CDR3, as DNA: TGTGCCTGGAGTGTCGGGTTACAAGAGACCCAGTACTTC. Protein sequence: CAWSVGLQETQYF.

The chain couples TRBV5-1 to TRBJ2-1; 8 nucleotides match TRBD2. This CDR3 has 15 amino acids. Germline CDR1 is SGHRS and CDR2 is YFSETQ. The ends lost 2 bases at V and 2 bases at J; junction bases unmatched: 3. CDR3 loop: CASSFSGTTYNEQFF. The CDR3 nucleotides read TGCGCCAGCAGCTTTAGCGGGACCACCTACAATGAGCAGTTCTTC.

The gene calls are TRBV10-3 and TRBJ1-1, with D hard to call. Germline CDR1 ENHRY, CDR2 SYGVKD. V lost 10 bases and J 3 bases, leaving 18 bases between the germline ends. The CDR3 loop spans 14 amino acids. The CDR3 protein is CATTWADGHTEAFF. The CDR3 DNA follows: TGTGCCACCACTTGGGCGGACGGGCACACTGAAGCTTTCTTT.

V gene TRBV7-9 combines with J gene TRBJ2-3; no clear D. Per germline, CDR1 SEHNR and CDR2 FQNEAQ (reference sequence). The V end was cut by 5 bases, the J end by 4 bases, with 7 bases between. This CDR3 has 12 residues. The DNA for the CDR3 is TGTGCCAGCAGCGAAAGGGCAGATACGCAGTATTTT. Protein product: CASSERADTQYF.

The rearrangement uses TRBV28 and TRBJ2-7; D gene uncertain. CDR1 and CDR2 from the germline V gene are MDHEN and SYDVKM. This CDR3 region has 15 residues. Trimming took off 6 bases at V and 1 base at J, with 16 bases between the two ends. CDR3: CASSSLTGPSYEQYF. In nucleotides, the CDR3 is TGTGCCAGCAGCTCCCTAACGGGCCCATCCTACGAGCAGTACTTC.

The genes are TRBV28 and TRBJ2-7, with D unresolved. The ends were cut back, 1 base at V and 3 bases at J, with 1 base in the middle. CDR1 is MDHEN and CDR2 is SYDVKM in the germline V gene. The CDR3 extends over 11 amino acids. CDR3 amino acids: CASSLYYEQYF. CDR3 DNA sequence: TGTGCCAGCAGTTTATACTACGAGCAGTACTTC. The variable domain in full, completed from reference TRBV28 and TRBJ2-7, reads DVKVTQSSRYLVKRTGEKVFLECVQDMDHENMFWYRQDPGLGLRLIYFSYDVKMKEKGDIPEGYSVSREKKERFSLILESASTNQTSMYLCASSLYYEQYFGPGTRLTVT.

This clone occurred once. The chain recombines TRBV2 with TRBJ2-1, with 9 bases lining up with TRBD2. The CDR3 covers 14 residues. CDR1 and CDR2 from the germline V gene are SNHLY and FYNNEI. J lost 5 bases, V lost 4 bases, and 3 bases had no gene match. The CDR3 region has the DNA TGTGCCAGCAGTGGGCTAGCGGGACACAATGAGCAGTTCTTC. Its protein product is CASSGLAGHNEQFF.

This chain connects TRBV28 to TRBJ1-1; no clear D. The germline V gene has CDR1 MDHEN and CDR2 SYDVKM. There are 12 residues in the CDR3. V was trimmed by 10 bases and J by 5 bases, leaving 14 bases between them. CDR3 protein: CATSLSRTEAFF. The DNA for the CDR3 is TGTGCCACCAGCCTAAGTAGGACTGAAGCTTTCTTT.

The CDR3 DNA reads TGTGCCAGCAGTGACTGGGGGGAACGGAGCTACGAGCAGTACTTC. This encodes CASSDWGERSYEQYF. The chain has TRBV6-1 and TRBJ2-7; TRBD2 might be the D (6 bases). Trimming took off 3 bases at V and 3 bases at J, with 15 bases between the two ends. This CDR3 spans 15 amino acids. Germline CDR1 is MNHNS and CDR2 is SASEGT.

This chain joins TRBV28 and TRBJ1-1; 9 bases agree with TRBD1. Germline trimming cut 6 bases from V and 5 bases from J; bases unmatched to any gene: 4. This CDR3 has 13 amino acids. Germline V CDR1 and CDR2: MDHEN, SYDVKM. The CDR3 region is CASRGQGGTEAFF. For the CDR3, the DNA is TGTGCCAGCAGGGGACAGGGAGGAACTGAAGCTTTCTTT.

The CDR3: CASSWTSGSPYEQYF. Written as DNA, the CDR3 is TGCGCCAGCAGCTGGACTAGCGGGAGTCCCTACGAGCAGTACTTC. The chain carries TRBV5-1 and TRBJ2-7; 13 nucleotides agree with TRBD2. The germline V gene has CDR1 SGHRS and CDR2 YFSETQ. This CDR3 has 15 amino acids. The J segment lost 2 bases and the V segment lost 3 bases, leaving 2 bases of the junction unmatched. Variable domain in full (rest from reference TRBV5-1 and TRBJ2-7): KAGVTQTPRYLIKTRGQQVTLSCSPISGHRSVSWYQQTPGQGLQFLFEYFSETQRNKGNFPGRFSGRQFSNSRSEMNVSTLELGDSALYLCASSWTSGSPYEQYFGPGTRLTVT.

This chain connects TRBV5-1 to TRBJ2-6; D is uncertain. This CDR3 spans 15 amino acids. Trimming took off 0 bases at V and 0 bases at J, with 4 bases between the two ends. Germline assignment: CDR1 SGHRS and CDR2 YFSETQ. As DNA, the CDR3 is TGCGCCAGCAGCTTGGCAAACTCTGGGGCCAACGTCCTGACTTTC. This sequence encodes CASSLANSGANVLTF.

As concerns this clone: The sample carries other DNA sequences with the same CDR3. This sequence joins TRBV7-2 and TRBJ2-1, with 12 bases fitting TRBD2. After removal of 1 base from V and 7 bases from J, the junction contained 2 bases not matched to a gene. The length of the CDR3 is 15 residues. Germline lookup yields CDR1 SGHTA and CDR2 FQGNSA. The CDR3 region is CASSLELAGGNEQFF. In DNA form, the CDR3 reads TGTGCCAGCAGCTTAGAACTAGCGGGAGGAAATGAGCAGTTCTTC.

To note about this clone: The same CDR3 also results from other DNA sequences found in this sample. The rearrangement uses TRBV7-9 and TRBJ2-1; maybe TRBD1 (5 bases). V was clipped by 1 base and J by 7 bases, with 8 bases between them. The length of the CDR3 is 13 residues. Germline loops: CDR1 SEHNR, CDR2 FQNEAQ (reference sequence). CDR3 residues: CASSLGSGNEQFF. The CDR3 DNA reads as TGTGCCAGCAGCTTAGGCTCAGGGAATGAGCAGTTCTTC. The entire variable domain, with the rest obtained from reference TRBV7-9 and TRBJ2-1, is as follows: DTGVSQNPRHKITKRGQNVTFRCDPISEHNRLYWYRQTLGQGPEFLTYFQNEAQLEKSRLLSDRFSAERPKGSFSTLEIQRTEQGDSAMYLCASSLGSGNEQFFGPGTRLTVL.

As DNA, the CDR3 is TGCGCCAGCAGCCAGATACCGGACAGGGGAAGGCACGAGCAGTACTTC. This sequence encodes CASSQIPDRGRHEQYF. The chain recombines TRBV4-1 with TRBJ2-7, with 9 bases that match TRBD1. The CDR3 runs to 16 residues. V dropped 3 bases and J dropped 5; count of bases not matched to a gene: 11. Germline-derived CDR1 and CDR2 are MGHRA and YSYEKL.

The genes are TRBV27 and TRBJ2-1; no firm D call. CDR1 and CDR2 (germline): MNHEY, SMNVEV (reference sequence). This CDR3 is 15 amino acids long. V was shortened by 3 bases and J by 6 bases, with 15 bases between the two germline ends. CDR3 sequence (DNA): TGTGCCAGCAGTTTCCTAATCCACGGGCTCAATGAGCAGTTCTTC. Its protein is CASSFLIHGLNEQFF.

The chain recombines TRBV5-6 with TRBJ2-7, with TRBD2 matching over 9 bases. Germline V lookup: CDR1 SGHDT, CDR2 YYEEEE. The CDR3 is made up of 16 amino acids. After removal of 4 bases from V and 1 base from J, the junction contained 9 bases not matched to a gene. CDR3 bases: TGTGCCAGCAGCCGGTGGACTAGCGCAATATCCTACGAGCAGTACTTC. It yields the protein CASSRWTSAISYEQYF.

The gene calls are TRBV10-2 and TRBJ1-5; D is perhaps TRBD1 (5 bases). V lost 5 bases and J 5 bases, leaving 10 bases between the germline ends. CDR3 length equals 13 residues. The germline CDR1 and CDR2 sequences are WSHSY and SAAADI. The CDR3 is CASSRGGDQPQHF. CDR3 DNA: TGCGCCAGCAGTCGCGGGGGAGATCAGCCCCAGCATTTT.

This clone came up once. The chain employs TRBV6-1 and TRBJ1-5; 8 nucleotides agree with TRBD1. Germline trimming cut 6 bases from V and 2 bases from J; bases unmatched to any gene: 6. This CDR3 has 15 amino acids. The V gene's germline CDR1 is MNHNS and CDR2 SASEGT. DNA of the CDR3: TGTGCCAGCAGCTTCTGGGGACAGGGCAATCAGCCCCAGCATTTT. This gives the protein CASSFWGQGNQPQHF.